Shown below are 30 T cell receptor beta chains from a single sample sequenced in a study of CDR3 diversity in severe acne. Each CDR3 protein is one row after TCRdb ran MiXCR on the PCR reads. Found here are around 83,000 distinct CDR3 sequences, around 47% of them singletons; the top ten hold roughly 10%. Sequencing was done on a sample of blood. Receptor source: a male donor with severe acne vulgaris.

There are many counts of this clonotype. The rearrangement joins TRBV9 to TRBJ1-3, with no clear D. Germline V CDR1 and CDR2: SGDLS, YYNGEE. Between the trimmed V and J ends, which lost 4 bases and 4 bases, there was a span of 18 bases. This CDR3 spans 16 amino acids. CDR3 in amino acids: CASSPPRLGDGNTIYF. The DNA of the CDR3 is TGTGCCAGCAGCCCGCCGAGGTTGGGCGACGGAAACACCATATATTTT.

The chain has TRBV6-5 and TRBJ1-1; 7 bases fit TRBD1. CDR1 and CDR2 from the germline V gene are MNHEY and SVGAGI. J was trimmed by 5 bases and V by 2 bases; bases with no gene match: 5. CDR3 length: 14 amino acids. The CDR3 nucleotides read TGTGCCAGCAGTTACGCAGGGGGGGTAACTGAAGCTTTCTTT. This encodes CASSYAGGVTEAFF.

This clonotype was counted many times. CDR3: CASSEGDTGELFF. CDR3 DNA sequence: TGTGCCAGCAGTGAGGGGGACACCGGGGAGCTGTTTTTT. V is TRBV6-1 and J is TRBJ2-2; D tentatively reads TRBD1 or TRBD2 (5 bases each). The germline gives CDR1 MNHNS, CDR2 SASEGT. Trimming cost V 3 bases and J 3 bases, with 5 bases left between them. This CDR3 is 13 amino acids long.

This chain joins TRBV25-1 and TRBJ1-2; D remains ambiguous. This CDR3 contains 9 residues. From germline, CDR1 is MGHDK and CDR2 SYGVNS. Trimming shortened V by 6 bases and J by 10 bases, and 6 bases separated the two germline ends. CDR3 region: CASRDNYTF. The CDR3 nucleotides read TGTGCCAGCAGAGATAACTACACCTTC.

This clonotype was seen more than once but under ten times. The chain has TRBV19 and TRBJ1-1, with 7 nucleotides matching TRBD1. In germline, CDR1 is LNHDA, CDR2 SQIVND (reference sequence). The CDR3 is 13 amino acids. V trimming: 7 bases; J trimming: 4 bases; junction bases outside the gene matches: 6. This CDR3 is CASKHRGPTEAFF. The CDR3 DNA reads TGTGCCAGTAAACACAGGGGTCCCACTGAAGCTTTCTTT.

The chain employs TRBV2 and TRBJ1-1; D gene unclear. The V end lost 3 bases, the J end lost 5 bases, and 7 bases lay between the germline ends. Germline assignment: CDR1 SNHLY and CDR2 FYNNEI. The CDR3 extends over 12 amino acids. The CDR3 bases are TGTGCCAGCAGTGACCTCAGGACTGAAGCTTTCTTT. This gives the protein CASSDLRTEAFF.

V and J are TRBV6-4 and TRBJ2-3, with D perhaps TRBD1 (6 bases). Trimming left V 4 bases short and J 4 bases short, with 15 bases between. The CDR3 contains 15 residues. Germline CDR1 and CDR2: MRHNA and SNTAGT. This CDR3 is CASSGLGAGADTQYF. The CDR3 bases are TGTGCCAGCAGTGGACTGGGGGCGGGCGCAGATACGCAGTATTTT.

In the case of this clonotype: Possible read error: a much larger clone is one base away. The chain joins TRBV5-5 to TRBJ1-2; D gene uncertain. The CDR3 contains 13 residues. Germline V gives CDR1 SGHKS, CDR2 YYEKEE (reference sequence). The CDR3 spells CAGSLEVRYGYTF. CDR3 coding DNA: TGTGCCGGCAGCTTGGAGGTACGCTATGGCTACACCTTC.

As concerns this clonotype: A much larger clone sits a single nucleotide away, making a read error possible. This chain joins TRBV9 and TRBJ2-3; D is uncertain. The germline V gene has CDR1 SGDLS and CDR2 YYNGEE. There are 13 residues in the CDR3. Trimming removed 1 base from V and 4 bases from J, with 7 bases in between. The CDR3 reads CASSVNPADTQYF. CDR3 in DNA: TGTGCCAGCAGCGTAAACCCCGCAGATACGCAGTATTTT. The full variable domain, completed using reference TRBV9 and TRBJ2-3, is DSGVTQTPKHLITATGQRVTLRCSPRSGDLSVYWYQQSLDQGLQFLIQYYNGEERAKGNILERFSAQQFPDLHSELNLSSLELGDSALYFCASSVNPADTQYFGPGTRLTVL.

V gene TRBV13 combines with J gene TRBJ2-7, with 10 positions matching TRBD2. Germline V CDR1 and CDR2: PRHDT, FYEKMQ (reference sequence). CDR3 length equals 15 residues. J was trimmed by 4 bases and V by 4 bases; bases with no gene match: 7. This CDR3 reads CASSSLAGDLYEQYF. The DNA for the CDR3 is TGTGCCAGCAGCTCTCTAGCGGGAGATCTATACGAGCAGTACTTC.

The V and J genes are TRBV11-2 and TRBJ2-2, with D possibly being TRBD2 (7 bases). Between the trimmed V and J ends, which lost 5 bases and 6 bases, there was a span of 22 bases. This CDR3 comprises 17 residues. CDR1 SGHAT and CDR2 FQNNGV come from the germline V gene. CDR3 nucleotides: TGTGCCAGCAGCCGCCGCATTGGGAGAGGGGGGGCCGGGGAGCTGTTTTTT. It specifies CASSRRIGRGGAGELFF.

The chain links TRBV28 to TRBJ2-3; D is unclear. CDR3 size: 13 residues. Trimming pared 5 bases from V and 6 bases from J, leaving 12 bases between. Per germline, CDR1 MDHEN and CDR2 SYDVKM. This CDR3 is CASSNTQADTQYF. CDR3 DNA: TGTGCCAGCAGTAATACGCAAGCGGATACGCAGTATTTT. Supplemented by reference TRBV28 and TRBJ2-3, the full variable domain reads DVKVTQSSRYLVKRTGEKVFLECVQDMDHENMFWYRQDPGLGLRLIYFSYDVKMKEKGDIPEGYSVSREKKERFSLILESASTNQTSMYLCASSNTQADTQYFGPGTRLTVL.

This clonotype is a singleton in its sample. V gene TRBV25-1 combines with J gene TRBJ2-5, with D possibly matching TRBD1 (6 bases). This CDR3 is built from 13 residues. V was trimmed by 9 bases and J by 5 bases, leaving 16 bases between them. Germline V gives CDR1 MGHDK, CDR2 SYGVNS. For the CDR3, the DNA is TGTGCCAGTACAGGGCCGGTAGAGGAGACCCAGTACTTC. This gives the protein CASTGPVEETQYF.

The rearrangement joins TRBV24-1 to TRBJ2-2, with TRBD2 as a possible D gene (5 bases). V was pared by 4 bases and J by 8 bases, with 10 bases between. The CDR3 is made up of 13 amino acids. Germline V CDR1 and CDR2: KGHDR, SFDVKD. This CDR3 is CATSDPGWGELFF. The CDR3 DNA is TGTGCCACCAGTGACCCGGGATGGGGGGAGCTGTTTTTT.

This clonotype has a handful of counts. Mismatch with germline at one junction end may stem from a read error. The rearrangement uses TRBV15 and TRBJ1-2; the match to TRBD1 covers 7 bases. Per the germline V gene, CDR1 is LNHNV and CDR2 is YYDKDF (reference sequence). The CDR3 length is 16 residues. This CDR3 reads CATSSDRGQIVYGYTF. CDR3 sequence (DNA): TGTGCCACCAGCAGCGATAGGGGACAGATAGTCTATGGGTACACCTTC.

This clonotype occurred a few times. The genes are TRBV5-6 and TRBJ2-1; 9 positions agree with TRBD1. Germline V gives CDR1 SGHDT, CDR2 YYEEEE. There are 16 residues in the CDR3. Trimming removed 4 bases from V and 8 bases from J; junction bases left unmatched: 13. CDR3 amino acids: CASSPEGDRDVHEQFF. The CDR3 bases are TGTGCCAGCAGCCCGGAGGGGGACAGGGATGTACATGAGCAGTTCTTC.

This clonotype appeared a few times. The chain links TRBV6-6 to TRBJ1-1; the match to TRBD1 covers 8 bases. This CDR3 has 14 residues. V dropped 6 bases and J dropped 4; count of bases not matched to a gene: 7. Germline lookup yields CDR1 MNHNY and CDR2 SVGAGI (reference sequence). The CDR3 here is CASSSTGVRTEAFF. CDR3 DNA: TGTGCCAGCAGCTCGACAGGGGTACGCACTGAAGCTTTCTTT.

CDR3 in amino acids: CASTQGGGTQYF. CDR3 in DNA: TGTGCCAGCACACAGGGCGGGGGGACCCAGTACTTC. V gene TRBV25-1 combines with J gene TRBJ2-5, with D possibly being TRBD2 (7 bases). CDR1 MGHDK and CDR2 SYGVNS come from the germline V gene. The CDR3 extends over 12 amino acids. Deletions cut 7 bases from V and 7 bases from J, with 13 bases between.

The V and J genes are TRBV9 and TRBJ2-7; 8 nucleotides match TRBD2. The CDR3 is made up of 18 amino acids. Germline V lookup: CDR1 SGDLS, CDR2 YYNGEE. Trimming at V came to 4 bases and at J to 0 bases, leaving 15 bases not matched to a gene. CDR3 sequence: CASSQGGTSLYSSYEQYF. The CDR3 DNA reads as TGTGCCAGCAGCCAAGGGGGGACTAGTCTCTACAGCTCCTACGAGCAGTACTTC.

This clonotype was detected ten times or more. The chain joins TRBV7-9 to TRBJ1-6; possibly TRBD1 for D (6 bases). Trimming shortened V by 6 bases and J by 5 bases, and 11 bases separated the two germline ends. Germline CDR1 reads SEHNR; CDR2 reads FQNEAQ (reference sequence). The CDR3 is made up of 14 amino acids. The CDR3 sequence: CASSPRDNNSPLHF. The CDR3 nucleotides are TGTGCCAGCAGTCCGCGGGACAATAATTCACCCCTCCACTTT.

CDR3 nucleotide sequence: TGTGCCAGCAGTCAGGGCTTGAGCTACACCTTC. This codes for CASSQGLSYTF. The chain is built from TRBV7-2 and TRBJ1-2, with D perhaps matching TRBD1 (5 bases). CDR3 length: 11 residues. The V end was cut by 6 bases, the J end by 9 bases, with 11 bases between. Germline lookup yields CDR1 SGHTA and CDR2 FQGNSA.

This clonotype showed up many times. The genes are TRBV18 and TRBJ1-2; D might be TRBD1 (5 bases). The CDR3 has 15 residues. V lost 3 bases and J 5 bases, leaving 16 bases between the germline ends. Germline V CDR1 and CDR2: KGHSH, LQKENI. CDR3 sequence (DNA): TGTGCCAGCTCACCTAAGGAGGGGCACGGTTATGGCTACACCTTC. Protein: CASSPKEGHGYGYTF.

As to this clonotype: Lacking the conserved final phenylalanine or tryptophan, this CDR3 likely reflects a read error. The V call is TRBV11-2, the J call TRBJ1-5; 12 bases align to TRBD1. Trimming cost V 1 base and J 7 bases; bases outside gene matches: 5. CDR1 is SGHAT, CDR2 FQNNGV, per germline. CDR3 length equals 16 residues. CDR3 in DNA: TGTGCCAGCAGCTTAGTAGGGACAGGGGGCGCGCAGCCCCAGCATCTT. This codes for CASSLVGTGGAQPQHL.

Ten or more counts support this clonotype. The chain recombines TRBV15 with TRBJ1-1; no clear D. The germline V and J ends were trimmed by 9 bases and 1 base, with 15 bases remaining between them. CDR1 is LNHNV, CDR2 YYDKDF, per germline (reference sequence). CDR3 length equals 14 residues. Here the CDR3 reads CATRTGYPNTEAFF. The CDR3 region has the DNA TGTGCCACACGGACCGGATACCCGAACACTGAAGCTTTCTTT.

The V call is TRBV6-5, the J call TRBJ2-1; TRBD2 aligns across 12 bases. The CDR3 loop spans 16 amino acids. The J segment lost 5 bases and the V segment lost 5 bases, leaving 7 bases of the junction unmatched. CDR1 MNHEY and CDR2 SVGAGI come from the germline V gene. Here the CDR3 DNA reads TGTGCCAGCAGTCAGACTAGCGGGAGTAGGAACAATGAGCAGTTCTTC. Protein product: CASSQTSGSRNNEQFF.

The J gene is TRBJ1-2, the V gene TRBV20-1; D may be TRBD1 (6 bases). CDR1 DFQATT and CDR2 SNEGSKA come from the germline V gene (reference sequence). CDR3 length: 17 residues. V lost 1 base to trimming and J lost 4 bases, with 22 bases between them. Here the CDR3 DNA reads TGCAGTGCTAGAGTTTTGGACAGCCTACCGTCGCGCTATGGCTACACCTTC. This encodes CSARVLDSLPSRYGYTF.

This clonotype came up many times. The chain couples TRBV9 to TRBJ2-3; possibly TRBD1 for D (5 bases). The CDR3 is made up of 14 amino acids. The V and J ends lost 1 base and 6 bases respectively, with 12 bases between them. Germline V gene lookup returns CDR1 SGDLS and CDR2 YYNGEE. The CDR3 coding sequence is TGTGCCAGCAGCGTACAGGGCTTGGATGATACGCAGTATTTT. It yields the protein CASSVQGLDDTQYF. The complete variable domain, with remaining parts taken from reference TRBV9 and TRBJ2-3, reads DSGVTQTPKHLITATGQRVTLRCSPRSGDLSVYWYQQSLDQGLQFLIQYYNGEERAKGNILERFSAQQFPDLHSELNLSSLELGDSALYFCASSVQGLDDTQYFGPGTRLTVL.

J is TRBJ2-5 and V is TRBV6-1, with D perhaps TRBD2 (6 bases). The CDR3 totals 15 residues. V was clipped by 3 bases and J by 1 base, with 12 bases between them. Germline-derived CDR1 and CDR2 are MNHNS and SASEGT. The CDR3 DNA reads TGTGCCAGCAGTGACGGACTGGGGGGCCAAGAGACCCAGTACTTC. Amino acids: CASSDGLGGQETQYF.

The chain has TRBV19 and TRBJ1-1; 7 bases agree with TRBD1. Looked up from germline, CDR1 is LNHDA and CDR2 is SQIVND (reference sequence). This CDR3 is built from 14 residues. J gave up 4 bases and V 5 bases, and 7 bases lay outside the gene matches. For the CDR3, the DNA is TGTGCCAGTAGTCTCGGGACAGCCTTCACTGAAGCTTTCTTT. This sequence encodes CASSLGTAFTEAFF.

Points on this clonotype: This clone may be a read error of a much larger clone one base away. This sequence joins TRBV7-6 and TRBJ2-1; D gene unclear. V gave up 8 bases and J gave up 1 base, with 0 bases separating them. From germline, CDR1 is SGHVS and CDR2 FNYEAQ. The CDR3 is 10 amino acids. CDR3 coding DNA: TGTGCCAGCTCCTACAATGAGCAGTTCTTC. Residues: CASSYNEQFF. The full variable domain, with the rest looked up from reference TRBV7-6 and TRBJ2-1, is GAGVSQSPRYKVTKRGQDVALRCDPISGHVSLYWYRQALGQGPEFLTYFNYEAQQDKSGLPNDRFSAERPEGSISTLTIQRTEQRDSAMYRCASSYNEQFFGPGTRLTVL.